One and the same sample provided the 3 T cell receptor beta chains below, sequenced in a study of blood T cell repertoires in COVID-19. Assay used: immunoSEQ multiplex PCR; TCRdb lists only in-frame clones, some missing. The table shows 35,000 to 45,000 clones, with roughly 93% occurring only once. Sequencing was carried out using peripheral blood. These receptors came from a middle-aged man with active COVID-19.

The rearrangement links TRBV6-6 to TRBJ1-5; weak D call: TRBD1 (6 bases). V gave up 7 bases and J gave up 2 bases, with 12 bases separating them. CDR3 length: 14 residues. The germline V gene has CDR1 MNHNY and CDR2 SVGAGI (reference sequence). The CDR3 DNA is TGTGCCAGCACTCAGGGGTCTGGCAATCAGCCCCAGCATTTT. Residues: CASTQGSGNQPQHF.

This chain connects TRBV3-1 (or the pseudogene TRBV3-2) to TRBJ1-4; 8 nucleotides line up with TRBD1. Germline CDR1 and CDR2: LGHDT and YNNKEL (reference sequence). After removal of 4 bases from V and 7 bases from J, the junction contained 8 bases not matched to a gene. CDR3 size: 15 residues. CDR3 sequence (DNA): TGTGCCAGCAGCCGGGGGACAGGCGCCGGTGAAAAACTGTTTTTT. Its protein product is CASSRGTGAGEKLFF.

The V call is TRBV24-1, the J call TRBJ2-1; 12 nucleotides agree with TRBD2. V trimming: 3 bases; J trimming: 2 bases; junction bases outside the gene matches: 4. Germline V gene lookup returns CDR1 KGHDR and CDR2 SFDVKD. The CDR3 consists of 17 residues. The CDR3 loop is CATSDTSSGRAYNEQFF. The CDR3 DNA sequence: TGTGCCACCAGTGATACCTCTAGCGGGAGGGCCTACAATGAGCAGTTCTTC.